This T cell receptor beta chain comes out of a study of cytotoxic CD8 clonotypes in ibrutinib-treated CLL. Looked up from germline, CDR1 is SQVTM and CDR2 is ANQGSEA. Trimming cost V 2 bases and J 5 bases, with 4 bases left between them. This CDR3 has 11 amino acids. Assay used: immunoSEQ multiplex PCR; TCRdb lists only in-frame clones, some missing. The data contain a few hundred thousand clones, around four fifths of them seen just once; the ten biggest clones take up 6.5% to 8.5%. The sample in question was PBMCs, obtained before ibrutinib treatment. The rearrangement links TRBV29-1 to TRBJ2-1; D is ambiguous. The receptor was isolated from a human donor with chronic lymphocytic leukemia. For the CDR3, the DNA is TGCAGCGTTGAACGGGACAATGAGCAGTTCTTC. Residues: CSVERDNEQFF.